The 10 T cell receptor beta chains below all came from one sample that was sequenced in a study of blood T cells in healthy people across ages. Alongside a J-beta primer mix, a sample-barcoded 5' primer served in a second PCR lasting 7 to 11 cycles. MiXCR was run by TCRdb on the 5' RACE reads, yielding one entry per CDR3 protein. The table has some 760,000 distinct CDR3 sequences, roughly 25% seen once; the top ten hold 3.7%. These data were also reused for a study on T cells of mothers and their children.

The sequencing sample was made of blood. Source of these receptors: a boy between 10 and 17 years old in good health.

On this clonotype itself: A junction end diverges from the germline sequence, so it may reflect a read error. CDR3 loop: CVSSMRGGVYGYTF. CDR3 in DNA: TGTGTCAGCAGTATGAGAGGGGGCGTCTATGGCTACACCTTC. This chain joins TRBV28 and TRBJ1-2; TRBD1 agrees at 7 bases. This CDR3 comprises 14 residues. Germline CDR1 MDHEN, CDR2 SYDVKM.

This clonotype was counted only a few times. The chain joins TRBV6-2 or TRBV6-3 to TRBJ2-5, with no clear D. This CDR3 comprises 13 residues. Germline CDR1 reads MNHEY; CDR2 reads SVGEGT. With 2 bases removed from V and 6 bases from J, the gap between germline ends came to 10 bases. The CDR3 loop is CASSYAGLQTQYF. Written as DNA, the CDR3 is TGTGCCAGCAGTTACGCCGGGCTCCAGACCCAGTACTTC.

Regarding this clonotype: One end of the junction fails to match germline, which may point to a read error. The J gene is TRBJ2-1, the V gene TRBV5-1, with D unclear. This CDR3 is built from 16 residues. Germline values: CDR1 SGHRS, CDR2 YFSETQ. CDR3 region: CASSLATQSSYNEQLF. CDR3 nucleotides: TGCGCCAGCAGCTTGGCCACCCAGAGCTCCTACAATGAGCAGCTCTTC.

The chain has TRBV28 and TRBJ2-3, with 8 positions matching TRBD2. V dropped 5 bases and J dropped 10; count of bases not matched to a gene: 20. This CDR3 comprises 17 residues. Germline CDR1 MDHEN, CDR2 SYDVKM. The DNA for the CDR3 is TGTGCCAGCAGTGCCGGGGGAGCGGGAGAGGAAGGGGATGCGCAGTATTTT. It codes for CASSAGGAGEEGDAQYF.

This chain joins TRBV12-3 or TRBV12-4 and TRBJ2-1; maybe TRBD2 (6 bases). The DNA matches TRBJ2-5 better at its end, which makes the J call doubtful. The CDR3 totals 13 residues. CDR3 DNA sequence: TGTGCCAGCAGCCGGGACTTCGGGGAGACCCAGTACTTC. Amino acid sequence: CASSRDFGETQYF.

The chain uses TRBV6-6 and TRBJ2-5; TRBD1 or TRBD2 may be the D gene (7 bases each). The germline CDR1 and CDR2 sequences are MNHNY and SVGAGI (reference sequence). V was pared by 2 bases and J by 1 base, with 14 bases between. This CDR3 has 16 amino acids. The CDR3, as DNA: TGTGCCAGCAGTTACGAGACAGGGAGGGCCCAAGAGACCCAGTACTTC. It yields the protein CASSYETGRAQETQYF.

V and J are TRBV5-5 and TRBJ1-6; TRBD1 matches at 8 bases. The germline V gene encodes CDR1 SGHKS and CDR2 YYEKEE (reference sequence). The V gene end was trimmed by 4 bases and the J gene end by 7 bases; junction bases not matched to a gene: 7. The length of the CDR3 is 15 residues. The CDR3 DNA sequence: TGTGCCAGCAGCAAGCGGACAGGGAGGAATTCACCCCTCCACTTT. Translated: CASSKRTGRNSPLHF.

The chain carries TRBV12-3 or TRBV12-4 and TRBJ2-5; 11 nucleotides align to TRBD2. The V gene end was trimmed by 11 bases and the J gene end by 4 bases; junction bases not matched to a gene: 6. CDR3 length: 13 residues. Here the CDR3 reads CAPLAGVRETQYF. In DNA form, the CDR3 reads TGTGCCCCACTAGCGGGAGTAAGAGAGACCCAGTACTTC.

The chain employs TRBV14 and TRBJ1-2; D is unclear. Germline V gene lookup returns CDR1 SGHDN and CDR2 FVKESK. The CDR3 extends over 12 amino acids. Trimming took off 2 bases at V and 1 base at J, with 2 bases between the two ends. CDR3 in amino acids: CASSQHNYGYTF. The CDR3 DNA follows: TGTGCCAGCAGCCAACATAACTATGGCTACACCTTC.

This rearrangement joins TRBV15 to TRBJ2-5; D may be TRBD1 (5 bases). Germline assignment: CDR1 LNHNV and CDR2 YYDKDF (reference sequence). Trimming pared 0 bases from V and 4 bases from J, leaving 12 bases between. This CDR3 region has 15 residues. This CDR3 reads CATSREGRVGETQYF. For the CDR3, the DNA is TGTGCCACCAGCAGAGAGGGCAGGGTCGGAGAGACCCAGTACTTC.